This passage covers 6 T cell receptor beta chains from one sample sequenced in a study of T-cell reconstitution after alpha-beta-depleted transplantation in children. Preparation of the TCRbeta library involved a method that used unique molecular identifiers. TCRdb independently ran MiXCR on the PCR reads; one entry per CDR3 protein. Of around 500,000 distinct CDR3 sequences in the sample, approximately 12% were seen once. The sequenced sample was PBMCs from the stem cell graft donor, obtained from the stem cell graft. The receptors stem from a human donor who donated a stem cell graft to a child with combined immunodeficiency.

The chain uses TRBV2 and TRBJ2-5; TRBD2 might be the D (7 bases). V dropped 5 bases and J dropped 4 bases, with 14 bases sitting between them. The CDR3 has 14 amino acids. Germline CDR1 SNHLY, CDR2 FYNNEI. The CDR3 loop is CASSSPGEGETQYF. DNA of the CDR3: TGTGCCAGCAGTAGTCCAGGGGAGGGAGAGACCCAGTACTTC.

V usage is TRBV4-3 and J usage is TRBJ2-7; 10 nucleotides match TRBD2. Germline V CDR1 and CDR2: LGHNA, YSLEER. The CDR3 is 17 amino acids. With 5 bases clipped from V and 2 bases from J, the junction kept 12 bases outside the gene matches. As DNA, the CDR3 is TGCGCCAGCAGCTCAAGATATCTAGCGGGGGCTACCTACGAGCAGTACTTC. Its translation is CASSSRYLAGATYEQYF.

The rearrangement uses TRBV7-9 and TRBJ2-2; D gene unclear. The length of the CDR3 is 14 residues. The germline CDR1 and CDR2 sequences are SEHNR and FQNEAQ (reference sequence). Trimming took off 6 bases at V and 1 base at J, with 9 bases between the two ends. The CDR3 is CASRASLNTGELFF. As DNA, the CDR3 is TGTGCCAGCAGGGCCTCCTTGAACACCGGGGAGCTGTTTTTT.

The chain links TRBV4-3 to TRBJ1-2; no definite D call. The CDR3 runs 14 residues. Per the germline V gene, CDR1 is LGHNA and CDR2 is YSLEER. V was cut by 1 base and J by 4 bases, with 10 bases left in between. Here the CDR3 DNA reads TGCGCCAGCAGCCAAGGGACGGCCCTCTATGGCTACACCTTC. It specifies CASSQGTALYGYTF.

This clonotype has more than one count but fewer than ten. This sequence joins TRBV20-1 and TRBJ2-1; 8 bases fit TRBD1. With V trimmed by 6 bases and J by 7 bases, 8 bases remained unmatched. Germline loops: CDR1 DFQATT, CDR2 SNEGSKA (reference sequence). The CDR3 has 13 amino acids. The CDR3 region has the DNA TGCAGTGCGACCGGGACAGGTAGTAATGAGCAGTTCTTC. Translation gives CSATGTGSNEQFF.

The rearrangement joins TRBV11-1 to TRBJ2-6; 7 nucleotides line up with TRBD1. From germline, CDR1 is SGHAT and CDR2 FQDESV (reference sequence). The ends lost 4 bases at V and 0 bases at J; junction bases unmatched: 18. This CDR3 contains 21 residues. Written as DNA, the CDR3 is TGTGCCAGCAGCTCTTCACCGAGGGGGCGGGCTGGAGCCTCTGGGGCCAACGTCCTGACTTTC. It is translated as CASSSSPRGRAGASGANVLTF.